This is a list of T cell receptor beta chains from one sample in a study of vaccination and CD4 T cells after COVID-19. Their antigens are not known. Each CDR3 protein gets one entry after TCRdb re-called the PCR reads with MiXCR. Among 15,000 to 20,000 distinct CDR3 sequences, more than 30% were seen once, and the ten largest hold roughly 24%. The specimen comprised CD4+ T cells from blood, cultured in vitro, sampled before SARS-CoV-2 vaccination. All receptors derive from a human donor who received a COVID-19 vaccine. CDR3s include the opening cysteine and the closing phenylalanine or tryptophan. Some rows mark clone size as missing; the rest say once, few, many or name a class of expanded clone.

CDR3aa,abundance,j_gene,v_gene
CSARPSGPDTQYF,NA,TRBJ2-3,TRBV29-1
CASSTGEHLYGYTF,few,TRBJ1-2,TRBV6-1
CSARDPGTSGGTDTQYF,few,TRBJ2-3,TRBV20-1
CASSLDMEGLREQYF,few,TRBJ2-7,TRBV11-1
CASSQDERAEAFF,NA,TRBJ1-1,TRBV18
CATSDRMINQPQHF,NA,TRBJ1-5,TRBV24-1
CASSLVTYEQYF,NA,TRBJ2-7,TRBV28
CASRPSSGTGRSPLHF,NA,TRBJ1-6,TRBV2
CSARMAGGQETQYF,NA,TRBJ2-5,TRBV20-1
CASSLSVRLEQFF,few,TRBJ2-1,TRBV27
CASSEGGAQGGYTF,few,TRBJ1-2,TRBV6-1
CASTEYYGYTF,few,TRBJ1-2,TRBV6-1
CASRRDRGSNQPQHF,medium-sized,TRBJ1-5,TRBV2
CASSLDGRGRADTQYF,few,TRBJ2-3,TRBV7-9
CASSERGVTEAFF,NA,TRBJ1-1,TRBV10-1
CAISESRGTEAFF,few,TRBJ1-1,TRBV10-3
CASRPGGANYGYTF,NA,TRBJ1-2,TRBV9
CAIKETETSGPDTQYF,NA,TRBJ2-3,TRBV10-3
CASSYRQGNTEAFF,NA,TRBJ1-1,TRBV27
CASSRDRVYEQYF,few,TRBJ2-7,TRBV12-3/TRBV12-4
CASSEERLWQGSSETQYF,NA,TRBJ2-5,TRBV2
CASSSFGGGAYEQYF,NA,TRBJ2-7,TRBV12-3/TRBV12-4
CASRPTGNGEQYF,NA,NA,TRBV7-9
CASSYARDGYTF,NA,TRBJ1-2,TRBV6-5
CASLGLRFTEAFF,NA,TRBJ1-1,TRBV6-1
CASGTPPGTLNTEAFF,NA,TRBJ1-1,TRBV12-5
CARQATGANVLTF,few,TRBJ2-6,TRBV2
CASSLSAGPLGEQYF,once,TRBJ2-7,TRBV7-3
CSARDPRDYTEAFF,few,TRBJ1-1,TRBV20-1
CAGSHHRQGQHHDEKLFF,NA,TRBJ1-4,TRBV6-1
CASSLEGGAEAFF,once,TRBJ1-1,TRBV7-9
CASSKEDVAKPGYIAMNTEAFF,few,TRBJ1-1,TRBV21-1
CASSESNRGRADTQYF,few,TRBJ2-3,TRBV2
CASSYTAPGQGHTGELFF,few,TRBJ2-2,TRBV6-5
CSASYRGLHTDTQYF,NA,TRBJ2-3,TRBV20-1
CASSLPTGPTDTQYF,NA,TRBJ2-3,TRBV11-2
CASSLKTGDQPQHF,NA,TRBJ1-5,TRBV7-2
CSAGRTGYGGSPLHF,NA,TRBJ1-6,TRBV20-1
CSASKGQNNQPQHF,NA,TRBJ1-5,TRBV20-1
CASSYTAYEQYF,NA,TRBJ2-7,TRBV6-5
CAWQGQSNSPLHF,few,TRBJ1-6,TRBV30
CASSVQDSTDTQYF,few,TRBJ2-3,TRBV19
CASSVRTGGTEAFF,NA,TRBJ1-1,TRBV5-1
CASWQGVSYEQYF,NA,TRBJ2-7,TRBV2
CSAREGGGYGYTF,few,TRBJ1-2,TRBV20-1
CASSPGVAGAPNTGELFF,NA,TRBJ2-2,TRBV11-3
CASSTTGAVFYGYTF,NA,TRBJ1-2,TRBV19
CASSQGAGSEAFF,NA,TRBJ1-1,TRBV19